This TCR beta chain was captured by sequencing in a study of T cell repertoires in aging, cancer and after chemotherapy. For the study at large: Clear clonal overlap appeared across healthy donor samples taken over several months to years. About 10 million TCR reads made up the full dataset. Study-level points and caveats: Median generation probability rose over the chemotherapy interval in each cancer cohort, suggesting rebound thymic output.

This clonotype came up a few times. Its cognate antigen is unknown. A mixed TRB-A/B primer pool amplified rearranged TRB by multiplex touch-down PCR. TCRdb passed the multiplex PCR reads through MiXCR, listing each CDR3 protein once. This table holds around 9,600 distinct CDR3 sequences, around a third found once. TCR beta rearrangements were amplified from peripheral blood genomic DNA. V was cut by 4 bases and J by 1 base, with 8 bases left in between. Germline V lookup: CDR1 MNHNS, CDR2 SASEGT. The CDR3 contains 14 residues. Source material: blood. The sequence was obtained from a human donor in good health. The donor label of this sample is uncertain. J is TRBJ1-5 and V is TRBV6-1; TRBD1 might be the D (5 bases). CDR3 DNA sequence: TGTGCCAGCAGTGGCCGACAGAGCAATCAGCCCCAGCATTTT. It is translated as CASSGRQSNQPQHF.